This T cell receptor (beta chain) came from a study of OX40 agonist ivuxolimab in advanced cancers. Describing the broader study: Ivuxolimab was a fully human IgG2 agonistic monoclonal antibody targeting the costimulatory receptor OX40 (CD134). Of the approximately 54 patients in dose escalation, about 20 had hepatocellular carcinoma, approximately 15 had melanoma, 9 had renal cell carcinoma and 9 had head and neck cancer. Prior anti-PD-1, anti-PD-L1 or anti-CTLA-4 therapy was permitted, and checkpoint inhibitors had been received by roughly 42% of dose-escalation patients. Intravenous ivuxolimab was administered to patients every 2 weeks at six dose levels: 0.01, 0.1, 0.3, 1.5, 3 and 10 mg/kg. The paper describes the monotherapy dose-escalation part (N ≈ 52 patients) of the phase I trial of ivuxolimab. A male proportion of 75% to 85% and a mean age of around 60 years, ranging from roughly 23 to 85, were recorded for the dose-escalation cohort. The point of sequencing TCRbeta in the periphery was to test whether ivuxolimab changed TCR sequence diversity and drove clonal T-cell expansion. Partial responses occurred in three dose-escalation patients, of whom one had hepatocellular carcinoma and two had cutaneous melanoma.

The germline V gene encodes CDR1 SGHVS and CDR2 FQNEAQ. The CDR3 sequence holds 15 residues, the cysteine and phenylalanine included. Only the CDR3 DNA is retained, 45 bases long and in frame from the first base. Trimming leaves V shorter by 8 bases and J shorter by 6 bases, with the junction holding 13 bases beyond the gene matches. Genomic DNA was isolated from the sorted cells so that the TCRbeta CDR3 region could be sequenced. The immunoSEQ Assay was used to sequence the TCRbeta CDR3 regions. The table was pulled from immuneACCESS by TCRdb, which kept in-frame rearrangements only. Such tables lose some clones; where checked, under half of the loss comes from unresolved V genes, and the rest has no known cause. In this sample the table shows roughly 40,000 clones, roughly 85% of which occur a single time. The ten largest clonotypes hold around 16% of the sample. General conclusions and limits of the study: At doses of 0.1 to 3.0 mg/kg, clonal expansion of both CD4+ and CD8+ blood T cells was observed from baseline to week 6. Low levels of normalized T-cell clonal expansion were also seen in some patients who did not respond. In the 0.1-3.0 mg/kg groups, partial responders had among the lowest normalized peripheral clonal expansion, particularly in CD8+ T cells. After ivuxolimab, CD8+ T cells had more expanded clones than CD4+ T cells on average. Which antigens the clonally expanded peripheral T cells were specific for was not determined.

As for this clone: Its specific antigen is unknown. The record has no base qualities; no much larger clone is one base away.

The trial excluded patients who had a history of autoimmune disease or who were on systemic immunosuppression. Peripheral blood for TCR sequencing was collected from all dose cohorts at baseline, on cycle 4 day 1, and on cycle 7 day 1. The samples were taken from a phase I, first-in-human, multicenter, open-label dose-escalation trial of ivuxolimab. Adults with locally advanced or metastatic melanoma, renal cell, hepatocellular, or head and neck squamous cell carcinoma were enrolled in the trial. Before TCR sequencing, CD4+ and CD8+ T cells were separately sorted from peripheral blood. This material consisted of CD4+ or CD8+ T cells sorted from blood, taken in a trial of the OX40 agonist ivuxolimab. The receptor's source is an adult with an advanced solid tumor such as melanoma, head and neck, liver or kidney cancer. The V gene is TRBV7-8 and the J gene is TRBJ2-3; 8 bases in the middle match TRBD2. The CDR3 region has the sequence CASAPERGGRDTQYF. The bases read TGTGCCAGCGCCCCAGAGCGGGGCGGGAGGGATACGCAGTATTTT.